Shown below are 26 T cell receptor beta chains from a single sample sequenced in a study of CD8 T cells in ankylosing spondylitis. A single record per CDR3 protein comes from TCRdb applying MiXCR to the 5' RACE reads. The top ten hold less than 25% of the sample, which has around 220,000 distinct CDR3 sequences, over 9.5% seen once. The sequencing sample was made of blood, either unsorted or a sorted T cell fraction (not recorded which). The receptors were gathered from a male donor with ankylosing spondylitis or in good health (not recorded which).

This clonotype was counted at least ten times. The chain combines TRBV5-1 with TRBJ2-2; D remains ambiguous. Trimming removed 5 bases from V and 0 bases from J, with 11 bases in between. CDR1 is SGHRS, CDR2 YFSETQ, per germline. This CDR3 spans 15 amino acids. In DNA form, the CDR3 reads TGCGCCAGCAGGCTTGAGACCTCGAACACCGGGGAGCTGTTTTTT. This encodes CASRLETSNTGELFF.

The V and J genes are TRBV27 and TRBJ2-7, with 8 nucleotides matching TRBD2. The ends lost 4 bases at V and 5 bases at J; junction bases unmatched: 13. Germline CDR1 reads MNHEY; CDR2 reads SMNVEV (reference sequence). CDR3 length equals 16 residues. Here the CDR3 DNA reads TGTGCCAGCAGTTATAAAGGGTCCTCGCGGGGGGACGAGCAGTACTTC. This gives the protein CASSYKGSSRGDEQYF.

This chain uses TRBV19 with TRBJ2-3; maybe TRBD2 (6 bases). V was shortened by 3 bases and J by 3 bases, with 16 bases between the two germline ends. The germline CDR1 and CDR2 sequences are LNHDA and SQIVND (reference sequence). This CDR3 comprises 16 residues. In DNA form, the CDR3 reads TGTGCCAGTAGTATGGTTGGCGGGGCGAAAACAGATACGCAGTATTTT. The encoded protein is CASSMVGGAKTDTQYF.

This clonotype was counted only a few times. This sequence joins TRBV7-9 and TRBJ1-3; D remains ambiguous. This CDR3 region has 14 residues. The ends were cut back, 5 bases at V and 2 bases at J, with 10 bases in the middle. Germline V gene lookup returns CDR1 SEHNR and CDR2 FQNEAQ (reference sequence). The CDR3 nucleotides are TGTGCCAGCAGCCCCTTTAACCCTGGAAACACCATATATTTT. It encodes CASSPFNPGNTIYF.

This clonotype has ten or more counts. The V call is TRBV20-1, the J call TRBJ1-2; perhaps TRBD1 as D (6 bases). The germline CDR1 and CDR2 sequences are DFQATT and SNEGSKA (reference sequence). The CDR3 length is 13 residues. Trimming removed 3 bases from V and 3 bases from J, with 11 bases in between. Written as DNA, the CDR3 is TGCAGTGCTAGTGAGGGGGACGACTATGGCTACACCTTC. Its translation: CSASEGDDYGYTF.

The chain uses TRBV12-3 or TRBV12-4 and TRBJ2-7, with a possible D match to TRBD1 (6 bases). V lost 3 bases, J lost 1 base, and 13 bases lay in between. This CDR3 has 15 amino acids. The CDR3 nucleotides read TGTGCCAGCAGTTTCAGGGGCCTCGGGTCCTACGAGCAGTACTTC. It codes for CASSFRGLGSYEQYF.

The gene calls are TRBV25-1 and TRBJ1-4; perhaps TRBD1 as D (6 bases). V was shortened by 3 bases and J by 8 bases, with 13 bases between the two germline ends. Germline CDR1 MGHDK, CDR2 SYGVNS. This CDR3 has 14 amino acids. CDR3: CASSEARGPEKLFF. CDR3 bases: TGTGCCAGCAGTGAGGCCCGGGGGCCGGAAAAACTGTTTTTT.

There are a few counts of this clonotype. CDR3 nucleotide sequence: TGCGCCAGCAGCTTGGAGGGGGTGGGCTCCTACGAGCAGTACTTC. Protein: CASSLEGVGSYEQYF. This chain joins TRBV5-1 and TRBJ2-7; D is possibly TRBD1 (6 bases). Germline CDR1 is SGHRS and CDR2 is YFSETQ. This CDR3 region has 15 residues. V was shortened by 0 bases and J by 0 bases, with 10 bases between the two germline ends.

This clonotype was recorded at least ten times. This rearrangement joins TRBV4-2 to TRBJ1-1, with D hard to call. This CDR3 region has 13 residues. CDR1 is LGHNA and CDR2 is YNFKEQ in the germline V gene. V was trimmed by 0 bases and J by 5 bases, leaving 7 bases between them. CDR3 residues: CASSQDKGTEAFF. In DNA form, the CDR3 reads TGTGCCAGCAGCCAAGATAAAGGGACTGAAGCTTTCTTT.

This clonotype was seen many times. The chain couples TRBV12-3 or TRBV12-4 to TRBJ2-7; D gene uncertain. V shed 1 base and J shed 5 bases, with 18 bases lying between them. The CDR3 has 16 residues. The CDR3 loop reads CASSLGVDLAIDEQYF. CDR3 in DNA: TGTGCCAGCAGTTTAGGGGTGGATTTGGCTATCGACGAGCAGTACTTC.

This clonotype was picked up many times. The rearrangement joins TRBV7-2 to TRBJ1-6; tentatively, D is TRBD1 (5 bases). Per the germline V gene, CDR1 is SGHTA and CDR2 is FQGNSA. CDR3 length equals 14 residues. The ends were cut back, 5 bases at V and 9 bases at J, with 14 bases in the middle. The CDR3 protein is CASSPRGEGSPLHF. Here the CDR3 DNA reads TGTGCCAGCAGCCCCCGAGGGGAAGGTTCACCCCTCCACTTT.

This clonotype was counted many times. The rearrangement uses TRBV20-1 and TRBJ2-3; no definite D call. The CDR3 has 14 amino acids. Germline CDR1 DFQATT, CDR2 SNEGSKA (reference sequence). Deletions cut 1 base from V and 4 bases from J, with 12 bases between. CDR3 in amino acids: CSARVSFVADTQYF. In DNA, the CDR3 is TGCAGTGCTAGAGTTAGTTTCGTCGCAGATACGCAGTATTTT.

This chain links TRBV7-6 with TRBJ2-7; 8 nucleotides match TRBD1. Germline V gene lookup returns CDR1 SGHVS and CDR2 FNYEAQ. The CDR3 totals 14 residues. The V and J ends lost 5 bases and 3 bases, in that order; junction bases with no gene match: 6. DNA for the CDR3: TGTGCCAGCAGCGTCGGACAGGGAATCTACGAGCAGTACTTC. Its translation: CASSVGQGIYEQYF. The whole variable domain, filled in from reference TRBV7-6 and TRBJ2-7, reads GAGVSQSPRYKVTKRGQDVALRCDPISGHVSLYWYRQALGQGPEFLTYFNYEAQQDKSGLPNDRFSAERPEGSISTLTIQRTEQRDSAMYRCASSVGQGIYEQYFGPGTRLTVT.

The V and J genes are TRBV5-6 and TRBJ1-1, with TRBD1 identical over 7 bases. This CDR3 contains 15 residues. The trim removed 0 bases at V and 5 bases at J, leaving 7 bases unmatched. Germline V gene sequence: CDR1 SGHDT, CDR2 YYEEEE. The CDR3 loop reads CASSLDRGPGTEAFF. The CDR3 DNA is TGTGCCAGCAGCTTGGATAGGGGGCCGGGGACTGAAGCTTTCTTT.

This clonotype was seen ten or more times. This chain joins TRBV7-3 and TRBJ2-1, with D unresolved. The V gene's germline CDR1 is SGHTA and CDR2 FQGTGA. The CDR3 has 13 residues. V was cut by 0 bases and J by 5 bases, with 5 bases left in between. DNA of the CDR3: TGTGCCAGCAGCTTAACAGCGAACAATGAGCAGTTCTTC. This sequence encodes CASSLTANNEQFF.

This clonotype was counted many times. V usage is TRBV20-1 and J usage is TRBJ2-3; TRBD1 matches at 12 bases. Unmatched junction bases numbered 13, after V lost 6 bases and J lost 6 bases. The germline V gene encodes CDR1 DFQATT and CDR2 SNEGSKA (reference sequence). The CDR3 loop spans 16 amino acids. The CDR3 loop reads CSAGTGTGGIDDTQYF. CDR3 bases: TGCAGTGCGGGAACCGGGACAGGGGGCATTGACGATACGCAGTATTTT.

This clonotype was counted ten times or more. The chain combines TRBV5-1 with TRBJ2-3; D is tentatively TRBD1 or TRBD2 (6 bases each). CDR3 size: 16 residues. Germline V gene data show CDR1 as SGHRS and CDR2 as YFSETQ. V lost 6 bases and J lost 4, with 21 bases in between. This CDR3 reads CASNIGGGSDADTQYF. CDR3 in DNA: TGCGCCAGCAACATTGGAGGGGGTAGCGATGCAGATACGCAGTATTTT.

Only one count was recorded for this clonotype. Mismatch with germline at one junction end may stem from a read error. The DNA for the CDR3 is TGTGCCAGCAGTTTAAGGGACAGGGGTTTTGTCTTC. It specifies CASSLRDRGFVF. V is TRBV28 and J is TRBJ2-7; 10 positions match TRBD1. The germline gives CDR1 MDHEN, CDR2 SYDVKM. There are 12 residues in the CDR3.

This clonotype was counted at least ten times. The rearrangement joins TRBV6-5 to TRBJ2-6; D is unclear. The germline CDR1 and CDR2 sequences are MNHEY and SVGAGI. The V gene lost 0 bases and the J gene lost 2 bases, with 8 bases spanning the gap. The CDR3 has 16 amino acids. Here the CDR3 DNA reads TGTGCCAGCAGTTACTCGGGCGGTACTGGGGCCAACGTCCTGACTTTC. Amino acids: CASSYSGGTGANVLTF.

The sample holds many counts of this clonotype. This rearrangement joins TRBV4-1 to TRBJ2-3; 12 bases agree with TRBD2. This CDR3 spans 17 amino acids. The trim removed 0 bases at V and 5 bases at J, leaving 6 bases unmatched. Germline values: CDR1 MGHRA, CDR2 YSYEKL. CDR3 bases: TGCGCCAGCAGCCAAGAGGGCCCTAGCGGGGGGGAAGATACGCAGTATTTT. Translated, it gives CASSQEGPSGGEDTQYF.

There are many counts of this clonotype. The chain uses TRBV5-1 and TRBJ1-2; tentative D call: TRBD1 (5 bases). V lost 0 bases, J lost 3 bases, and 12 bases lay in between. The CDR3 runs 15 residues. CDR1 is SGHRS and CDR2 is YFSETQ in the germline V gene. The CDR3 spells CASSLVLGDHYGYTF. The CDR3 nucleotides are TGCGCCAGCAGCTTGGTCCTGGGGGACCACTATGGCTACACCTTC.

This clonotype came up many times. The chain is built from TRBV5-1 and TRBJ2-3; D possibly corresponds to TRBD2 (6 bases). Germline V CDR1 and CDR2: SGHRS, YFSETQ. Trimming took off 3 bases at V and 2 bases at J, with 13 bases between the two ends. The CDR3 has 15 amino acids. CDR3 nucleotide sequence: TGCGCCAGCAGCTCGGCGGGACTTCACACAGATACGCAGTATTTT. Its protein product is CASSSAGLHTDTQYF.

This clonotype has ten or more counts. The chain links TRBV27 to TRBJ1-3; D is ambiguous. The germline V and J ends were trimmed by 3 bases and 0 bases, with 6 bases remaining between them. This CDR3 is 14 amino acids long. Germline V CDR1 and CDR2: MNHEY, SMNVEV (reference sequence). The CDR3 DNA reads as TGTGCCAGCAGTTTCGGCAGCTCTGGAAACACCATATATTTT. Translated, it gives CASSFGSSGNTIYF.

This clonotype was recorded many times. The genes are TRBV3-1 and TRBJ1-1; D uncertain. V was cut by 2 bases and J by 1 base, with 8 bases left in between. The germline CDR1 and CDR2 sequences are LGHDT and YNNKEL (reference sequence). The CDR3 consists of 14 residues. The chain's CDR3 is CASSQSEGNTEAFF. The CDR3 DNA is TGTGCCAGCAGCCAATCGGAGGGGAACACTGAAGCTTTCTTT.

The chain combines TRBV5-1 with TRBJ1-2; 9 bases match TRBD1. The J segment lost 5 bases and the V segment lost 4 bases, leaving 6 bases of the junction unmatched. Germline CDR1 reads SGHRS; CDR2 reads YFSETQ. The CDR3 length is 14 residues. CDR3 in amino acids: CASSRGGTGYGYTF. The CDR3 DNA sequence: TGCGCCAGCAGCCGCGGCGGGACAGGGTATGGCTACACCTTC. Together with reference TRBV5-1 and TRBJ1-2, the CDR3 gives the full variable domain: KAGVTQTPRYLIKTRGQQVTLSCSPISGHRSVSWYQQTPGQGLQFLFEYFSETQRNKGNFPGRFSGRQFSNSRSEMNVSTLELGDSALYLCASSRGGTGYGYTFGSGTRLTVV.

This clonotype was seen many times. This chain joins TRBV29-1 and TRBJ2-5, with D possibly matching TRBD1 (6 bases). Germline assignment: CDR1 SQVTM and CDR2 ANQGSEA. The CDR3 has 13 amino acids. The germline V and J ends were trimmed by 4 bases and 5 bases, with 14 bases remaining between them. The DNA for the CDR3 is TGCAGCGTTGGCAAGGGGGTCCAGGAGACCCAGTACTTC. Translating it yields CSVGKGVQETQYF.